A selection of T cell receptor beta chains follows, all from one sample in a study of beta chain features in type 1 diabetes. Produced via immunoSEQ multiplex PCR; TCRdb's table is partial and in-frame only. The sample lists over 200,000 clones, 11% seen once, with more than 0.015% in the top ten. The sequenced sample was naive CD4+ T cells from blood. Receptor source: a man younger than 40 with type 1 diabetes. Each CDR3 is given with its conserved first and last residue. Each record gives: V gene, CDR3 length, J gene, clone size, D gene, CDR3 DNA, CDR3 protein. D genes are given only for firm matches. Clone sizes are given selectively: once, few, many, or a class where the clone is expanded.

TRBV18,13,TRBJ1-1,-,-,TGTGCCAGCTCACCACAGGGGCGGACTGAAGCTTTCTTT,CASSPQGRTEAFF
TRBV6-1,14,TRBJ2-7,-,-,TGTGCCAGCAGTCCTCGAGCAGGCTCCTACGAGCAGTACTTC,CASSPRAGSYEQYF
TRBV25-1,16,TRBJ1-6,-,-,TGTGCCAGCAGTGAAGCCGGGGATCCTACTAATTCACCCCTCCACTTT,CASSEAGDPTNSPLHF
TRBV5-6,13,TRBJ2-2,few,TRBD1,TGTGCCAGCACCTTGGACAGGGCTTGGGAGCTGTTTTTT,CASTLDRAWELFF
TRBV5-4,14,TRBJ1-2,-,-,TGTGCCAGCAGCGTAGGACTGAAAAACTATGGCTACACCTTC,CASSVGLKNYGYTF
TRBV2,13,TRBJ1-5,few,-,TGTGCCAGCACCGAGGGGAGGAATCAGCCCCAGCATTTT,CASTEGRNQPQHF
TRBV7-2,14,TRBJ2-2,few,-,TGTGCCAGCAGCTTAGGGGCTAGCTTTCGGGAGCTGTTTTTT,CASSLGASFRELFF
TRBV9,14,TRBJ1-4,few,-,TGTGCCAGCAGCGTAGGGTGGGAGTCGGTACAACTGTTTTTT,CASSVGWESVQLFF
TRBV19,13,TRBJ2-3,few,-,TGTGCCAGTAGTCCCCATAAAGGAGGTACGCAGTATTTT,CASSPHKGGTQYF
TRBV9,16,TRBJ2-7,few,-,TGTGCCAGCAGCGTAGAGGATGGGAGACATGGCTACGAGCAGTACTTC,CASSVEDGRHGYEQYF
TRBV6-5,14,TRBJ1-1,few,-,TGTGCCAGCAGTCTCAGGGTTTTGAACACTGAAGCTTTCTTT,CASSLRVLNTEAFF
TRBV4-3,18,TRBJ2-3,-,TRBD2,TGCGCCAGCAGCACTCCCGGACTAGCGGGGGGTTCCACAGATACGCAGTATTTT,CASSTPGLAGGSTDTQYF
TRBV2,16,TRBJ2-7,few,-,TGTGCCAGCAGTGAAGCGCCCCAGGGTTACTCCTACGAGCAGTACTTC,CASSEAPQGYSYEQYF
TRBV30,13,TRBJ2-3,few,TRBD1,TGTGCCTGGAGTAACAGGGGGAAAGGTACGCAGTATTTT,CAWSNRGKGTQYF
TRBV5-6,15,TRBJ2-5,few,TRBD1,TGTGCCAGCAGCTTGTACTCCGGGACAGAAGAGACCCAGTACTTC,CASSLYSGTEETQYF
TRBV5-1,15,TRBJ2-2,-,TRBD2,TGCGCCAGCACCCGGACTAGCGGAGAAACCGGGGAGCTGTTTTTT,CASTRTSGETGELFF
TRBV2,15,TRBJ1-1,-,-,TGTGCCAGCAGTGGATCGGGAGGGGTGGGCACTGAAGCTTTCTTT,CASSGSGGVGTEAFF
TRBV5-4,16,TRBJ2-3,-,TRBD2,TGTGCCAGCAGCCCGGGAGCGGGGGGTCGGACAGATACGCAGTATTTT,CASSPGAGGRTDTQYF
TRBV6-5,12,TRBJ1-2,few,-,TGTGCCAGCAGGAAAACAGGCTATGGCTACACCTTC,CASRKTGYGYTF
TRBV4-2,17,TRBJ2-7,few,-,TGTGCCAGCAGCCAAATTACTATACGGGGGGCCGCTGGGGAGCAGTACTTC,CASSQITIRGAAGEQYF
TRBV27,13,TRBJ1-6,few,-,TGTGCCAGCAGTTTAGAAGCTAATTCACCCCTCCACTTT,CASSLEANSPLHF
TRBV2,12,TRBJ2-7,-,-,TGTGCCAGCAGTTCCGGGGATTACGAGCAGTACTTC,CASSSGDYEQYF
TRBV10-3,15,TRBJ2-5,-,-,TGTGCCATCAGTGAGTCAGGGGGTCCAAAAGAGACCCAGTACTTC,CAISESGGPKETQYF
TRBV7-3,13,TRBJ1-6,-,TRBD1,TGTGCCAGCAGCTCCAGACAGGGCAGCTCCCTCCACTTT,CASSSRQGSSLHF
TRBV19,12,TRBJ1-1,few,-,TGTGCCAGTAGTCGGGTGAACACTGAAGCTTTCTTT,CASSRVNTEAFF
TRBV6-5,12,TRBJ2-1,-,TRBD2,TGTGCCAGCAGTTACATGGGAGGGGAGCAGTTCTTC,CASSYMGGEQFF
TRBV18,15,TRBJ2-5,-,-,TGTGCCAGCTCACAACTACCAGGGTTACAAGAGACCCAGTACTTC,CASSQLPGLQETQYF
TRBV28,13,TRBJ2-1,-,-,TGTGCCAGCAGGGTGACTCCCTCCGGTGAGCAGTTCTTC,CASRVTPSGEQFF
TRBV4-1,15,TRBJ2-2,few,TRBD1,TGCGCCAGCAGCCTCGGACAGGGGGCCTTCGGAGAGCTGTTTTTT,CASSLGQGAFGELFF
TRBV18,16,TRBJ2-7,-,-,TGTGCCAGCTCACCACCGAACAGACGACAGTTCCACGAGCAGTACTTC,CASSPPNRRQFHEQYF
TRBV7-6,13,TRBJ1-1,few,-,TGTGCCAGCAGGCATAGCTTGAACACTGAAGCTTTCTTT,CASRHSLNTEAFF
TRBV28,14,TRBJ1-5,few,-,TGTGCCAGCAGTCAGGACAGTAGCAATCAGCCCCAGCATTTT,CASSQDSSNQPQHF
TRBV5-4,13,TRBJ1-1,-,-,TGTGCCGCATCCCGGGATTTGAACACTGAAGCTTTCTTT,CAASRDLNTEAFF
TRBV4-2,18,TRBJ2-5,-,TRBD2,TGTGCCAGCAGCCAAGATCAAGTAGCGGGGGGGCCCGGAGAGACCCAGTACTTC,CASSQDQVAGGPGETQYF
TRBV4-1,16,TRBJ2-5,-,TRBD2,TGCGCCAGCAGCCAAGGTCGGGGGGTACTTCAAGAGACCCAGTACTTC,CASSQGRGVLQETQYF
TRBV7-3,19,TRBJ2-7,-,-,TGTGCCAGCAGAGACGTAGGGGACTTGAGCGACCGGACTACCTACGAGCAGTACTTC,CASRDVGDLSDRTTYEQYF
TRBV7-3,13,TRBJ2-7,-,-,TGTGCCAGCAGCTTTGGACCCAGGGACGAGCAGTACTTC,CASSFGPRDEQYF
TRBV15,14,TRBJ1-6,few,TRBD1,TGTGCCACCAGCAGACTGACAGGGGGGTCACCCCTCCACTTT,CATSRLTGGSPLHF
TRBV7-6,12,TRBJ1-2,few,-,TGTGCCAGCAGCTTCTCGGGAAACGGCTACACCTTC,CASSFSGNGYTF
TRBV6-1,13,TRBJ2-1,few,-,TGTGCCAGCAGCTCCCTGGGCGGGACGGGCGAGTTCTTC,CASSSLGGTGEFF
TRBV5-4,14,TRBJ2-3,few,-,TGTGCCAGCAGCTTGATGAGCAGCACAGATACGCAGTATTTT,CASSLMSSTDTQYF
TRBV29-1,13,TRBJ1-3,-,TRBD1,TGCAGCGCCGTGACAGGGTACGGAAACACCATATATTTT,CSAVTGYGNTIYF
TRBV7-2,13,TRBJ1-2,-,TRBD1,TGTGCCAGCAGCCCACAGGGGAGCTATGGCTACACCTTC,CASSPQGSYGYTF
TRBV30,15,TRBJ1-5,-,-,TGTGCCTGGAGTGTACCCCGGCAGGCACGAGAGCCCCAGCATTTT,CAWSVPRQAREPQHF
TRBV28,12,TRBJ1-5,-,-,TGTGCCAGCAACGGGGGAAATCAGCCCCAGCATTTT,CASNGGNQPQHF
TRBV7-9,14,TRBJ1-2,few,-,TGTGCCAGCAGCTACTTGGACACCCCCTATGGCTACACCTTC,CASSYLDTPYGYTF
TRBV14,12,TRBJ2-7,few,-,TGTGCCAGCAGCCAAGGCGGGCCCAGGCCGTACTTC,CASSQGGPRPYF
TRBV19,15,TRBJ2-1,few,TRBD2,TGTGCCAGTAGTACCTATAGCGGGGGGGCCAATGAGCAGTTCTTC,CASSTYSGGANEQFF
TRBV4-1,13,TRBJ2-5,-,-,TGCGCCAGCAGCCAATGGGCAGGAGAGACCCAGTACTTC,CASSQWAGETQYF
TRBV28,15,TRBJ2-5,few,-,TGTGCCAGCTCACAACCTACGGCGGGCCAAGAGACCCAGTACTTC,CASSQPTAGQETQYF
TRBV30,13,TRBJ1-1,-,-,TGTGCCTGGAGCGGACAAGGGAACACTGAAGCTTTCTTT,CAWSGQGNTEAFF
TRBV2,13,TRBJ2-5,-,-,TGTGCCAGCAGTGGTAGCACCCAAGAGACCCAGTACTTC,CASSGSTQETQYF
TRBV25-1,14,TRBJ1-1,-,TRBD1,TGTGCCAGCAGTGAATGGTCAGGGGGCACTGAAGCTTTCTTT,CASSEWSGGTEAFF
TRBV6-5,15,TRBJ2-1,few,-,TGTGCCAGCAGTCGGACCGGGGGGCCGTGGGAGGAGCAGTTCTTC,CASSRTGGPWEEQFF
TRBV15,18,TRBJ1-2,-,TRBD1,TGTGCCACCAGCAGAACACTAGGGGGACAGGGGAAAGACTATGGCTACACCTTC,CATSRTLGGQGKDYGYTF